The clone carrying this T cell receptor beta chain has more than one count but fewer than ten. The data were taken from a study of blood T cell repertoires in COVID-19. At the level of the study: Samples taken during acute and convalescent COVID-19 were collected in the United States, Italy and Spain.

The table came from immunoSEQ multiplex PCR; TCRdb's copy has only in-frame clones and leaves some out. The sample has 140,000 to 150,000 clones, roughly 88% seen once. All enrollees were roughly 18 to 89 years old and from about two dozen US areas. The clonotype comes from a woman in her thirties with acute COVID-19. What was sequenced was PBMCs or T cells enriched from blood (not recorded which).

CDR3 sequence: CASSYSRAYTEAFF. The CDR3 region has the DNA TGTGCCAGCAGTTACTCGCGGGCGTACACTGAAGCTTTCTTT. This sequence joins TRBV6-2 or TRBV6-3 and TRBJ1-1; D unclear. V was clipped by 0 bases and J by 3 bases, with 8 bases between them. This CDR3 has 14 amino acids. CDR1 is MNHEY, CDR2 SVGEGT, per germline.